These T cell receptor beta chains were read from a single sample in a study of control samples from healthy donors and cancer patients. Some clones are missing from TCRdb's copy, which holds only in-frame ones; the method was immunoSEQ multiplex PCR. The sample holds some 74,000 clones, about 95% seen once. The specimen was blood. These receptors originate from a woman under 40 in good health. CDR3s include the opening cysteine and the closing phenylalanine or tryptophan. The D gene is left open where the match is weak.

V gene	D gene	J gene	CDR3 protein	CDR3 DNA
TRBV5-1	NA	TRBJ1-1	CASSLGVNTEAFF	TGCGCCAGCAGCTTGGGGGTGAACACTGAAGCTTTCTTT
TRBV10-2	NA	TRBJ1-6	CASSETVGQGATF	NA
TRBV6-5	NA	TRBJ1-2	CASSLPGNYGYTF	TGTGCCAGCAGTTTGCCAGGGAACTATGGCTACACCTTC
TRBV13	NA	TRBJ1-2	CASSQGVVVYGYTF	TGTGCCAGCAGCCAAGGGGTTGTGGTGTATGGCTACACCTTC
TRBV27	NA	TRBJ2-3	CASSLTGPPTPTDTQYF	TGTGCCAGCAGTCTTACGGGACCTCCGACCCCCACAGATACGCAGTATTTT
TRBV12-5	NA	TRBJ2-1	CASGVPRGSSYNEQFF	TGTGCTAGTGGCGTTCCGAGAGGAAGCTCCTACAATGAGCAGTTCTTC
TRBV2	NA	TRBJ2-1	CASISEVVQNEQFF	TGTGCCAGCATTTCAGAGGTCGTTCAGAATGAGCAGTTCTTC
TRBV19	TRBD1	TRBJ1-1	CASTSLGQVNRAFF	TGTGCCAGTACCTCCCTGGGACAGGTTAACCGAGCTTTCTTT
TRBV7-8	NA	TRBJ1-1	CASSSSVNTEAFF	TGTGCCAGCAGCTCAAGTGTGAACACTGAAGCTTTCTTT
TRBV6-5	NA	TRBJ1-1	CASSLVQHTEAFF	TGTGCCAGCAGTTTGGTTCAGCACACTGAAGCTTTCTTT
TRBV19	TRBD1	TRBJ1-1	CASSQGARTEAFF	TGTGCCAGTAGTCAGGGGGCGAGGACTGAAGCTTTCTTT
TRBV19	NA	TRBJ1-1	CASSLGQEAFF	TGTGCCAGCTCTCTCGGACAAGAAGCTTTCTTT
TRBV2	NA	TRBJ2-5	CASIPGLAETQYF	TGTGCCAGCATCCCGGGACTGGCCGAGACCCAGTACTTC
TRBV11-2	NA	TRBJ1-5	CASSLGIGTLGNSNQPQHF	TGTGCCAGCAGCTTAGGGATCGGGACACTGGGAAATAGCAATCAGCCCCAGCATTTT
TRBV29-1	NA	TRBJ1-2	CSVDPVSNLNGYTF	TGCAGCGTTGACCCAGTATCCAATTTAAATGGCTACACCTTC
TRBV9	NA	TRBJ1-2	CASSVVESYGYTF	TGTGCCAGCAGCGTAGTGGAGAGCTATGGCTACACCTTC